This entry lists 26 T cell receptor beta chains sequenced from one sample in a study of T cell repertoires in cytomegalovirus infection. TCRdb re-derived calls from the reads in MiXCR, one entry per CDR3 protein. The sample includes about 600,000 distinct CDR3 sequences, roughly a quarter of them seen just once. Material: CD8+ T cells from PBMCs. These receptors all come from a human donor in good health (CMV status not recorded). Some clones in this sample may be carry-over from other donors' samples.

This clonotype was observed a handful of times. This chain links TRBV12-5 with TRBJ1-1; no firm D call. Germline values: CDR1 LGHNT, CDR2 FRNRAP. V dropped 3 bases and J dropped 6 bases, with 8 bases sitting between them. The CDR3 is made up of 12 amino acids. The CDR3 spells CASGFKGAEAFF. Here the CDR3 DNA reads TGTGCTAGTGGTTTTAAGGGAGCTGAAGCTTTCTTT.

The chain employs TRBV29-1 and TRBJ2-1, with 7 bases fitting TRBD2. CDR1 is SQVTM and CDR2 is ANQGSEA in the germline V gene. Trimming removed 8 bases from V and 5 bases from J; junction bases left unmatched: 9. The CDR3 has 13 residues. CDR3 sequence (DNA): TGCAGCACAATCGGGGGGTCCGACAATGAGCAGTTCTTC. This encodes CSTIGGSDNEQFF.

The chain recombines TRBV2 with TRBJ1-2; D gene uncertain. Looked up from germline, CDR1 is SNHLY and CDR2 is FYNNEI. This CDR3 is built from 14 residues. Trimming removed 9 bases at V and 3 bases at J, with 17 bases between. The CDR3 is CASPLRKEDYGYTF. The CDR3, as DNA: TGTGCCAGTCCCCTCCGTAAGGAAGACTATGGCTACACCTTC. Supplemented by reference TRBV2 and TRBJ1-2, the full variable domain reads EPEVTQTPSHQVTQMGQEVILRCVPISNHLYFYWYRQILGQKVEFLVSFYNNEISEKSEIFDDQFSVERPDGSNFTLKIRSTKLEDSAMYFCASPLRKEDYGYTFGSGTRLTVV.

In its sample, this clonotype was seen many times. The gene calls are TRBV7-9 and TRBJ1-2; no firm D call. Germline CDR1 SEHNR, CDR2 FQNEAQ (reference sequence). The CDR3 extends over 12 amino acids. Trimming pared 1 base from V and 8 bases from J, leaving 8 bases between. The CDR3 nucleotides read TGTGCCAGCAGCTTAGGGTCAGAAGGCTACACCTTC. Its translation is CASSLGSEGYTF.

In regard to this clonotype: One end of the junction is discordant with germline, which a read error may explain. The chain combines TRBV5-1 with TRBJ1-1; no clear D gene. The CDR3 sequence is 13 residues long. Per the germline V gene, CDR1 is SGHRS and CDR2 is YFSETQ. Written as DNA, the CDR3 is TGCGGCAGCAGCTTGGCGGAGAACACTGAAGCTTTCTTT. Protein sequence: CGSSLAENTEAFF.

This clonotype was detected only a few times. This chain connects TRBV6-2 or TRBV6-3 to TRBJ2-3, with TRBD1 as a possible D gene (6 bases). V was pared by 4 bases and J by 0 bases, with 8 bases between. Per the germline V gene, CDR1 is MNHEY and CDR2 is SVGEGT. The CDR3 spans 14 residues. The CDR3: CASSSGQSTDTQYF. The CDR3 DNA reads as TGTGCCAGCAGTTCCGGACAGAGCACAGATACGCAGTATTTT.

This clonotype appeared a few times. This chain uses TRBV27 with TRBJ2-1, with 8 nucleotides matching TRBD1. The V and J ends lost 5 bases and 3 bases, in that order; junction bases with no gene match: 3. This CDR3 has 14 residues. In germline, CDR1 is MNHEY, CDR2 SMNVEV (reference sequence). Here the CDR3 reads CASSQGAFYNEQFF. The CDR3 nucleotides are TGTGCCAGCAGTCAGGGGGCTTTCTACAATGAGCAGTTCTTC.

V gene TRBV19 combines with J gene TRBJ2-3; 8 positions agree with TRBD2. V lost 8 bases to trimming and J lost 3 bases; unmatched junction nucleotides: 4. Germline CDR1 is LNHDA and CDR2 is SQIVND (reference sequence). CDR3 length equals 13 residues. This CDR3 reads CASRGGQTDTQYF. In DNA form, the CDR3 reads TGTGCCAGTCGGGGGGGCCAGACAGATACGCAGTATTTT.

There are a few counts of this clonotype. The rearrangement links TRBV5-4 to TRBJ2-2, with D possibly matching TRBD2 (5 bases). V dropped 1 base and J dropped 9 bases, with 25 bases sitting between them. The CDR3 covers 18 residues. Germline CDR1 reads SGHNT; CDR2 reads YYREEE (reference sequence). The CDR3 DNA sequence: TGTGCCAGCAGCTTGTATACGGGAACCGACCGGACCGCCCGGGAGCTGTTTTTT. Its translation: CASSLYTGTDRTARELFF.

This clonotype has ten or more counts. The CDR3 spells CASSMVQGSHEQYF. CDR3 nucleotide sequence: TGTGCCAGTAGTATGGTGCAGGGGAGCCACGAGCAGTACTTC. V and J are TRBV19 and TRBJ2-7; D perhaps matches TRBD1 (6 bases). The CDR3 has 14 amino acids. Germline loops: CDR1 LNHDA, CDR2 SQIVND (reference sequence). Trimming left V 3 bases short and J 5 bases short, with 14 bases between.

This clonotype was picked up a small number of times. The J gene is TRBJ2-3, the V gene TRBV7-8; D gene uncertain. Trimming removed 5 bases at V and 4 bases at J, with 10 bases between. CDR1 is SGHVS, CDR2 FQNEAQ, per germline. The length of the CDR3 is 13 residues. CDR3 coding DNA: TGTGCCAGCAGCCCAGAGCCGGCAGATACGCAGTATTTT. It is translated as CASSPEPADTQYF.

This clonotype was found many times. The V call is TRBV19, the J call TRBJ2-3, with 10 bases identical to TRBD2. Germline V gene lookup returns CDR1 LNHDA and CDR2 SQIVND (reference sequence). Trimming removed 5 bases from V and 2 bases from J; junction bases left unmatched: 4. The CDR3 is made up of 15 amino acids. CDR3 DNA sequence: TGTGCCAGTAGTGCCCTAGCGGGGGTCACAGATACGCAGTATTTT. The encoded protein is CASSALAGVTDTQYF.

The CDR3 region has the DNA TGTGCCAGCAGTTACGAATCACCGGGACAGATCCACAATGAGCAGTTCTTC. Amino acids: CASSYESPGQIHNEQFF. The chain recombines TRBV6-6 with TRBJ2-1; 7 bases align to TRBD1. Per the germline V gene, CDR1 is MNHNY and CDR2 is SVGAGI (reference sequence). This CDR3 has 17 amino acids. J was trimmed by 5 bases and V by 2 bases; bases with no gene match: 12.

This clonotype showed up just a few times. CDR3 in amino acids: CASGTSGGDLYEQYF. The CDR3 DNA follows: TGTGCCAGCGGGACTAGCGGGGGGGATCTCTACGAGCAGTACTTC. The rearrangement uses TRBV6-6 and TRBJ2-7; 16 bases agree with TRBD2. Looked up from germline, CDR1 is MNHNY and CDR2 is SVGAGI (reference sequence). The CDR3 consists of 15 residues. V was clipped by 8 bases and J by 3 bases; unmatched bases: 4.

This clonotype appeared a few times. The chain recombines TRBV7-3 with TRBJ2-2, with D unresolved. CDR1 SGHTA and CDR2 FQGTGA come from the germline V gene. V was cut by 2 bases and J by 1 base, with 11 bases left in between. This CDR3 has 16 residues. CDR3 coding DNA: TGTGCCAGCAGCTTAGCGGCAGGTCGGAACACCGGGGAGCTGTTTTTT. Translating it yields CASSLAAGRNTGELFF.

The chain couples TRBV20-1 to TRBJ2-7, with 7 bases that match TRBD1. J lost 3 bases, V lost 2 bases, and 7 bases had no gene match. The CDR3 has 14 amino acids. Germline lookup yields CDR1 DFQATT and CDR2 SNEGSKA (reference sequence). CDR3 nucleotide sequence: TGCAGTGCTAGATCCAGACAGGGTGGCTACGAGCAGTACTTC. Its translation: CSARSRQGGYEQYF.

This clonotype occurred many times. The chain joins TRBV7-2 to TRBJ1-2, with 7 positions matching TRBD1. CDR1 is SGHTA and CDR2 is FQGNSA in the germline V gene. Trimming cost V 5 bases and J 4 bases; bases outside gene matches: 10. This CDR3 has 15 amino acids. CDR3 coding DNA: TGTGCCAGCAGCATTCGGGACAGCCAGCTCTATGGCTACACCTTC. This translates into CASSIRDSQLYGYTF. Looking up the rest from reference TRBV7-2 and TRBJ1-2 gives the full variable domain: GAGVSQSPSNKVTEKGKDVELRCDPISGHTALYWYRQSLGQGLEFLIYFQGNSAPDKSGLPSDRFSAERTGGSVSTLTIQRTQQEDSAVYLCASSIRDSQLYGYTFGSGTRLTVV.

The genes are TRBV7-9 and TRBJ1-2; 7 nucleotides match TRBD1. The germline CDR1 and CDR2 sequences are SEHNR and FQNEAQ (reference sequence). This CDR3 comprises 17 residues. V gave up 4 bases and J gave up 0 bases; unmatched junction bases: 11. The CDR3 bases are TGTGCCAGCAGCTCACGCGCTACTGGACAGGCTAACTATGGCTACACCTTC. This codes for CASSSRATGQANYGYTF.

This clonotype was picked up many times. This sequence joins TRBV28 and TRBJ2-1; the match to TRBD2 covers 8 bases. Germline loops: CDR1 MDHEN, CDR2 SYDVKM. Trimming removed 2 bases from V and 4 bases from J; junction bases left unmatched: 1. The CDR3 has 14 residues. For the CDR3, the DNA is TGTGCCAGCAGTTTACCTAGCGGGTACAATGAGCAGTTCTTC. It encodes CASSLPSGYNEQFF.

This clonotype was recorded many times. The chain has TRBV7-8 and TRBJ2-3, with 10 bases aligning to TRBD1. The ends lost 5 bases at V and 5 bases at J; junction bases unmatched: 10. The CDR3 runs 16 residues. Germline CDR1 is SGHVS and CDR2 is FQNEAQ. Here the CDR3 DNA reads TGTGCCAGCAGCATATCCGGGACAGGGGCCCTAGATACGCAGTATTTT. Amino acids: CASSISGTGALDTQYF.

The chain recombines TRBV12-3 or TRBV12-4 with TRBJ1-2; weak D call: TRBD1 (5 bases). This CDR3 has 12 amino acids. The DNA for the CDR3 is TGTGCTATCCGGGGCAGGATACCTGGCTACACCTTC. Its protein is CAIRGRIPGYTF.

In its sample, this clonotype was seen many times. This sequence joins TRBV6-2 or TRBV6-3 and TRBJ2-1; 8 bases align to TRBD1. Looked up from germline, CDR1 is MNHEY and CDR2 is SVGEGT. This CDR3 is 17 amino acids long. V dropped 5 bases and J dropped 1; count of bases not matched to a gene: 10. As DNA, the CDR3 is TGTGCCAGCAGTCCGATTCCACGACAGGGGTCCTACAATGAGCAGTTCTTC. As protein: CASSPIPRQGSYNEQFF.

This clonotype has ten or more counts. CDR3 in DNA: TGTGCCAGCAGCTTAGAGGTGGGGCGCCTCGCCAAAAAACTGTTTTTT. It encodes CASSLEVGRLAKKLFF. This sequence joins TRBV7-6 and TRBJ1-4; perhaps TRBD1 as D (5 bases). V lost 1 base and J 9 bases, leaving 18 bases between the germline ends. The CDR3 runs to 16 residues. Germline V gene lookup returns CDR1 SGHVS and CDR2 FNYEAQ.

The chain recombines TRBV5-6 with TRBJ2-1; 8 bases are a match to TRBD1. Trimming at V came to 4 bases and at J to 9 bases, leaving 9 bases not matched to a gene. The CDR3 is 14 amino acids. Germline V gives CDR1 SGHDT, CDR2 YYEEEE. The CDR3 sequence: CASSPPQGAGEQFF. The DNA for the CDR3 is TGTGCCAGCAGCCCCCCGCAGGGGGCGGGTGAGCAGTTCTTC.

This chain uses TRBV29-1 with TRBJ1-3; D uncertain. CDR1 SQVTM and CDR2 ANQGSEA come from the germline V gene. The CDR3 contains 15 residues. Trimming took off 4 bases at V and 1 base at J, with 14 bases between the two ends. CDR3 nucleotide sequence: TGCAGCGTTGGCGACGGGATCGAATCTGGAAACACCATATATTTT. Amino acid sequence: CSVGDGIESGNTIYF. The whole variable domain, filled in from reference TRBV29-1 and TRBJ1-3, reads SAVISQKPSRDICQRGTSLTIQCQVDSQVTMMFWYRQQPGQSLTLIATANQGSEATYESGFVIDKFPISRPNLTFSTLTVSNMSPEDSSIYLCSVGDGIESGNTIYFGEGSWLTVV.

This clonotype was seen many times. V gene TRBV7-9 combines with J gene TRBJ2-7; no definite D call. This CDR3 spans 11 amino acids. The germline V gene encodes CDR1 SEHNR and CDR2 FQNEAQ (reference sequence). With 3 bases removed from V and 5 bases from J, the gap between germline ends came to 5 bases. CDR3 nucleotides: TGTGCCAGCAGCTTTAGCCACGAGCAGTACTTC. Translated, it gives CASSFSHEQYF. The variable domain in full, completed from reference TRBV7-9 and TRBJ2-7, reads DTGVSQNPRHKITKRGQNVTFRCDPISEHNRLYWYRQTLGQGPEFLTYFQNEAQLEKSRLLSDRFSAERPKGSFSTLEIQRTEQGDSAMYLCASSFSHEQYFGPGTRLTVT.